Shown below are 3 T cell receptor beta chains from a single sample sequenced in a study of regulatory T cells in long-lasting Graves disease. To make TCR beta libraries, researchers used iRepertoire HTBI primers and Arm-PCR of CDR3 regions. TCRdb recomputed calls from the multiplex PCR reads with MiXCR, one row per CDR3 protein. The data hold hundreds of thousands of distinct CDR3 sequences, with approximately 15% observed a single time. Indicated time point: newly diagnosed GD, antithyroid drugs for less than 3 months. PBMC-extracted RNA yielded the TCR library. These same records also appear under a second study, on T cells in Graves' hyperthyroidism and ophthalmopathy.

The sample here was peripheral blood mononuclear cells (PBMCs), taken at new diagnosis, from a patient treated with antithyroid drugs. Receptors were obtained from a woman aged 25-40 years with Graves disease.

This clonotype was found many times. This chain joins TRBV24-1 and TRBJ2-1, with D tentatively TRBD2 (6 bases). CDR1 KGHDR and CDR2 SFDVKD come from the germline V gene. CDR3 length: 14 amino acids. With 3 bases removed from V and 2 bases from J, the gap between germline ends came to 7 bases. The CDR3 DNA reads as TGTGCCACCAGTGATCCGGGAGCCTACAATGAGCAGTTCTTC. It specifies CATSDPGAYNEQFF.

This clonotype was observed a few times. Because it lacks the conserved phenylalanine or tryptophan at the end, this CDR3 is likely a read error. This chain's CDR3 is CASSQDTGFTEAFL. CDR3 nucleotide sequence: TGTGCCAGCAGCCAAGATACAGGGTTCACTGAAGCTTTCCTT. The chain combines TRBV3-1 with TRBJ1-1, with a weak D call TRBD1 (6 bases). Germline CDR1 LGHDT, CDR2 YNNKEL (reference sequence). This CDR3 is built from 14 residues. V lost 0 bases and J lost 4, with 9 bases in between.

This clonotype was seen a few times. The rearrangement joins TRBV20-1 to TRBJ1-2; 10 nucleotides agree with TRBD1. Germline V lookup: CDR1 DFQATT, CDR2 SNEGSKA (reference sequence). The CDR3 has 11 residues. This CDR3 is CRATGGFGYTF. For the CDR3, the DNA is TGCAGGGCGACAGGGGGCTTTGGCTACACCTTC.